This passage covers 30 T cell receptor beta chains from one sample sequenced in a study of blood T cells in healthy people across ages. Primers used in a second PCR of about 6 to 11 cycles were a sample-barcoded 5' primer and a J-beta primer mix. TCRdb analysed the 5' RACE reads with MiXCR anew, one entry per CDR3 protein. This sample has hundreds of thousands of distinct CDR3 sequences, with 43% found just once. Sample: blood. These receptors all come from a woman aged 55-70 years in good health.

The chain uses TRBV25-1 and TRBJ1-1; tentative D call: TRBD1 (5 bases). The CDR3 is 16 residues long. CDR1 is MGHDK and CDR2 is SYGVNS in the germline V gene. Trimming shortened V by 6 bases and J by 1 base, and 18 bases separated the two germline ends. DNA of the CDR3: TGTGCCAGCAGCCCCAGCCTGGGAGGGACGAACACTGAAGCTTTCTTT. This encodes CASSPSLGGTNTEAFF.

The chain's CDR3 is CASSQSRQSNQPQHF. In DNA form, the CDR3 reads TGTGCCAGCAGCCAATCGAGACAGAGCAATCAGCCCCAGCATTTT. J is TRBJ1-5 and V is TRBV16; tentatively, D is TRBD1 (5 bases). There are 15 residues in the CDR3. Germline V lookup: CDR1 KGHSY, CDR2 FQNENV. V was clipped by 0 bases and J by 1 base, with 7 bases between them. The complete variable domain, with remaining parts taken from reference TRBV16 and TRBJ1-5, reads GEEVAQTPKHLVRGEGQKAKLYCAPIKGHSYVFWYQQVLKNEFKFLISFQNENVFDETGMPKERFSAKCLPNSPCSLEIQATKLEDSAVYFCASSQSRQSNQPQHFGDGTRLSIL.

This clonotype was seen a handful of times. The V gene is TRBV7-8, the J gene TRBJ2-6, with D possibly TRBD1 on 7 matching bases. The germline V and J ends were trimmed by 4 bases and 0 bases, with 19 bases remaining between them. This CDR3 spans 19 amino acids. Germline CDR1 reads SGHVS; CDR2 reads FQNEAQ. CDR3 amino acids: CASSYGGRTGTSGANVLTF. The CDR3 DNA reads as TGTGCCAGCAGCTATGGGGGGAGGACAGGCACCTCTGGGGCCAACGTCCTGACTTTC.

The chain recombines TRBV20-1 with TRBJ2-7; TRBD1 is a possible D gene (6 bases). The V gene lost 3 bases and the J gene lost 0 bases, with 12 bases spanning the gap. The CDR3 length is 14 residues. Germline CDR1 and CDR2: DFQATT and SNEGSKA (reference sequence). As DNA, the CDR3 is TGCAGTGCTAGCCTACAGGACAGCTCCTACGAGCAGTACTTC. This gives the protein CSASLQDSSYEQYF.

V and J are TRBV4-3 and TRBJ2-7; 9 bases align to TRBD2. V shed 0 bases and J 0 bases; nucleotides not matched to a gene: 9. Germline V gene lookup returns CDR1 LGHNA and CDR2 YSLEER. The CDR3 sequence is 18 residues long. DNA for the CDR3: TGCGCCAGCAGCCAAGAGAATCCCCGACTAGCGGCCTCCTACGAGCAGTACTTC. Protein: CASSQENPRLAASYEQYF.

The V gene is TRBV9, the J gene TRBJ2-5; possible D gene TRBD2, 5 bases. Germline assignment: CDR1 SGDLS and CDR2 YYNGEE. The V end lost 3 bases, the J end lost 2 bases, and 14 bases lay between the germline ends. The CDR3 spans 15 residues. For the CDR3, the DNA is TGTGCCAGCAGCGAGATACTAGTGGAGCAAGAGACCCAGTACTTC. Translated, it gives CASSEILVEQETQYF.

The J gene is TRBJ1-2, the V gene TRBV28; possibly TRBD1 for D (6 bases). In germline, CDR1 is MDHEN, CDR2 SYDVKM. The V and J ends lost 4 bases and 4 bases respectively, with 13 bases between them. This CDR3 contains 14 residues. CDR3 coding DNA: TGTGCCAGCAGTTCAGGGAGGGGGTCCTATGGCTACACCTTC. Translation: CASSSGRGSYGYTF.

The CDR3 loop is CSAVRSYEQYF. The CDR3 DNA follows: TGCAGTGCCGTGAGATCCTACGAGCAGTACTTC. V is TRBV20-1 and J is TRBJ2-7; D is unresolved. CDR3 length: 11 residues. Germline CDR1 and CDR2: DFQATT and SNEGSKA (reference sequence). The germline V and J ends were trimmed by 6 bases and 1 base, with 7 bases remaining between them.

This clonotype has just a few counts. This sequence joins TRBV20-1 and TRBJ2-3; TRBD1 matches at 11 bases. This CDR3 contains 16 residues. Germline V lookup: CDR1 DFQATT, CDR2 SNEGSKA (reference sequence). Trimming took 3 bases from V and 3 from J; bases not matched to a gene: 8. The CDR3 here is CSASALGQGGTDTQYF. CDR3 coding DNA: TGCAGTGCTAGCGCCCTGGGACAGGGGGGAACAGATACGCAGTATTTT.

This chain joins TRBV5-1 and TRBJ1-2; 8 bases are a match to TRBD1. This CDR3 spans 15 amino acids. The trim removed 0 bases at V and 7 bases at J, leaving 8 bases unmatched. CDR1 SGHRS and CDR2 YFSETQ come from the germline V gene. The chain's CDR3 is CASSLETGGFAGYTF. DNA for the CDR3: TGCGCCAGCAGCTTGGAAACAGGGGGTTTTGCTGGCTACACCTTC.

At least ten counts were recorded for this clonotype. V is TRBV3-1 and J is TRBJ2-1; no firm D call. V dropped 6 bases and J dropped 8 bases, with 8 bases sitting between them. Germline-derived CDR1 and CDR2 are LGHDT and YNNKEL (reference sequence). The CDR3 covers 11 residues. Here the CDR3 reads CASSQVDEQFF. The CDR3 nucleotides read TGTGCCAGCAGTCAGGTAGATGAGCAGTTCTTC.

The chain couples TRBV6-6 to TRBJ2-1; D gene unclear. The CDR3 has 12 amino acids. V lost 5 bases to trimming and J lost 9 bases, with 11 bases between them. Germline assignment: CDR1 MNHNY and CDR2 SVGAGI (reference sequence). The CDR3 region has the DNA TGTGCCAGCAGTCATCTAGTTATTGAGCAGTTCTTC. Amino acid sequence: CASSHLVIEQFF.

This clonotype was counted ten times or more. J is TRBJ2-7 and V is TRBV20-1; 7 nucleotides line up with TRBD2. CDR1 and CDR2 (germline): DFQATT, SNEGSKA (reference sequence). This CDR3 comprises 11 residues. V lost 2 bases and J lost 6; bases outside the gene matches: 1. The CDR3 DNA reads TGCAGTGCTAGATCGGGGGGCGAGCAGTACTTC. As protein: CSARSGGEQYF.

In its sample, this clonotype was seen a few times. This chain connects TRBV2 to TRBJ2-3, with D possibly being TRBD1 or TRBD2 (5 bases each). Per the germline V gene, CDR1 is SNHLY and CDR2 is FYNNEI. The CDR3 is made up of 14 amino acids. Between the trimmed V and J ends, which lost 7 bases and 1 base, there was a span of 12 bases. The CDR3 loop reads CASKGSGGTDTQYF. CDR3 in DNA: TGTGCCAGCAAGGGGTCCGGGGGCACAGATACGCAGTATTTT.

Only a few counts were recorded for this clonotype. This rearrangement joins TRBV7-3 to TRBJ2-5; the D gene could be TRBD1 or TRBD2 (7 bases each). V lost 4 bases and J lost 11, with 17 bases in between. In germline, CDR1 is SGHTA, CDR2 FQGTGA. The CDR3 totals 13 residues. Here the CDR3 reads CASSSSGGGEQYF. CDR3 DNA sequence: TGTGCCAGCAGCTCATCAGGGGGGGGTGAGCAGTACTTC.

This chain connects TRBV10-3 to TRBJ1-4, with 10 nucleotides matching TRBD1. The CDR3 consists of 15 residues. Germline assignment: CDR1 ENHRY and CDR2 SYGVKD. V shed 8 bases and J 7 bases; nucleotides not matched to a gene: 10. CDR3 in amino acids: CAIGKTGQGSEKLFF. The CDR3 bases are TGTGCCATCGGGAAAACGGGACAGGGGTCTGAAAAACTGTTTTTT.

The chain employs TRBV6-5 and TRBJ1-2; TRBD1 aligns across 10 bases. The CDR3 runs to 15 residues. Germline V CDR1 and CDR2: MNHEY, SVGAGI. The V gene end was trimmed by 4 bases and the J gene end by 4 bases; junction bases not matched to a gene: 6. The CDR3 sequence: CASSLGTGAGYGYTF. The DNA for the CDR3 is TGTGCCAGCAGTTTAGGGACAGGGGCGGGCTATGGCTACACCTTC.

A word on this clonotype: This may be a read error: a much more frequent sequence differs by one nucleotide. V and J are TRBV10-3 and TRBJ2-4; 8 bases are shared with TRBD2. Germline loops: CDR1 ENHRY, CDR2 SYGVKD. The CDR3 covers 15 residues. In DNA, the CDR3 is TGTGCCACCGAAGCGGGGGACTTGGCCAAAAGCATTCAGTACTTC. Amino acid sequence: CATEAGDLAKSIQYF.

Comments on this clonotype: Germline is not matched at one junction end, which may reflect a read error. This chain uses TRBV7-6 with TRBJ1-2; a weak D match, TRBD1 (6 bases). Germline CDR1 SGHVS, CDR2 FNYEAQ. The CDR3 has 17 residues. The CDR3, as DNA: TGTGCCAGCAACTTAGGGCCCGGGACAAGGGCCAACTATGGCTACACCTTC. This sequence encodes CASNLGPGTRANYGYTF.

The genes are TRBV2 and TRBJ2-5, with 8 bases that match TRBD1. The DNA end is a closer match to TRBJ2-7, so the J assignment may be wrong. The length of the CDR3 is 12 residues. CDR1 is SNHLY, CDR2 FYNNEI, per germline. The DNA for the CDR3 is TGTGCCAGCAGTTTACAGGGGGTCGAGCAGTACTTC. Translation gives CASSLQGVEQYF.

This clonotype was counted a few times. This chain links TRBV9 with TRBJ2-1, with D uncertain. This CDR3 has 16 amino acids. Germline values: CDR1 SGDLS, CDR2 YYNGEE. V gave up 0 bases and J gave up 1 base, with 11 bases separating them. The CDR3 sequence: CASSVAPTNSYNEQFF. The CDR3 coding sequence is TGTGCCAGCAGCGTAGCTCCCACCAATTCCTACAATGAGCAGTTCTTC.

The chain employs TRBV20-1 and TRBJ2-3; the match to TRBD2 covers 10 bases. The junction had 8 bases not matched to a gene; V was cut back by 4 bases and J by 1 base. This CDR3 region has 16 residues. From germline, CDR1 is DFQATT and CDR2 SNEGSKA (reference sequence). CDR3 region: CSANVPSGGGTDTQYF. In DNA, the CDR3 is TGCAGTGCTAATGTACCTAGCGGGGGCGGCACAGATACGCAGTATTTT.

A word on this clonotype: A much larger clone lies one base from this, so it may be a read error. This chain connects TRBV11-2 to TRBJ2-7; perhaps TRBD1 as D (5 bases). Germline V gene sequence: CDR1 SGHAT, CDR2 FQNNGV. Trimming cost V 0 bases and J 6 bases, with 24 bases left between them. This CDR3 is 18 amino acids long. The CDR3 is CASSLDRVVGRVPIEQYF. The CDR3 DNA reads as TGTGCCAGCAGCTTAGATCGGGTAGTTGGCAGGGTACCTATCGAGCAGTACTTC. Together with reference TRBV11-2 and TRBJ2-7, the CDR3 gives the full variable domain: EAGVAQSPRYKIIEKRQSVAFWCNPISGHATLYWYQQILGQGPKLLIQFQNNGVVDDSQLPKDRFSAERLKGVDSTLKIQPAKLEDSAVYLCASSLDRVVGRVPIEQYFGPGTRLTVT.

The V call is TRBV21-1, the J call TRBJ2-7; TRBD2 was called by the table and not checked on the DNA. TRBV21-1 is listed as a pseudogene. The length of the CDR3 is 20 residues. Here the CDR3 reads CASSKARVQPGREGLRGQYF. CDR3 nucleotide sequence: TGTGCCAGCAGCAAAGCGCGTGTACAACCCGGGCGGGAGGGCCTACGCGGGCAGTACTTC.

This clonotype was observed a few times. CDR3 in amino acids: CASSPLAGGPVGEQFF. In nucleotides, the CDR3 is TGTGCCAGCAGCCCCTTAGCGGGAGGGCCTGTTGGTGAGCAGTTCTTC. V is TRBV3-1 and J is TRBJ2-1, with 11 positions matching TRBD2. Trimming took 4 bases from V and 9 from J; bases not matched to a gene: 11. The germline V gene encodes CDR1 LGHDT and CDR2 YNNKEL (reference sequence). CDR3 length: 16 amino acids.

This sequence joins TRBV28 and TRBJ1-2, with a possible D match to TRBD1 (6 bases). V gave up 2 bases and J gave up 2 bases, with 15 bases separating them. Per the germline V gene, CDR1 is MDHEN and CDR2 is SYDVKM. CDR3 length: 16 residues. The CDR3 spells CASSLIGGARNYGYTF. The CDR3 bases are TGTGCCAGCAGTTTAATCGGGGGCGCGAGAAACTATGGCTACACCTTC.

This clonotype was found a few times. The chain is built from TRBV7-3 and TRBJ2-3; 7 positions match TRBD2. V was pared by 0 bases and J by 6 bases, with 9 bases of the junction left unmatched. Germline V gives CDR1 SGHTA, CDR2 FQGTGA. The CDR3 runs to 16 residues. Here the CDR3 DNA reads TGTGCCAGCAGCTTAACGAGAGCGGGGTCCATGGATACGCAGTATTTT. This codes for CASSLTRAGSMDTQYF.

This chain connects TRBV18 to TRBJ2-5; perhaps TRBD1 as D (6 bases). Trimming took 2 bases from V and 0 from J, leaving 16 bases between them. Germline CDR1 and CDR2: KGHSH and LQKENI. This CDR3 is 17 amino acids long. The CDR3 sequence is CASSPLLGQRYQETQYF. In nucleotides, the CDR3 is TGTGCCAGCTCACCATTACTAGGACAGCGGTACCAAGAGACCCAGTACTTC.

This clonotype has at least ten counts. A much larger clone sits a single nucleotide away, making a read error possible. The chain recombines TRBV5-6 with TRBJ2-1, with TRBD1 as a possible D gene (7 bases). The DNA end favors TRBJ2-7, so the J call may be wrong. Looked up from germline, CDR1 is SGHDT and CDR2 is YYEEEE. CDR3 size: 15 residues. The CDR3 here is CASSQGGSSYNEQYF. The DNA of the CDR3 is TGTGCCAGCAGCCAGGGGGGAAGCTCCTACAATGAGCAGTACTTC.

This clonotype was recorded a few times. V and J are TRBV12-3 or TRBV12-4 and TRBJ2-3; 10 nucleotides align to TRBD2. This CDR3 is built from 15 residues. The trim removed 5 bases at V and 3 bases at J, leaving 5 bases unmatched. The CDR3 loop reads CASSVSGGVTDTQYF. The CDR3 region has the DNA TGTGCCAGCAGTGTGAGCGGGGGGGTTACAGATACGCAGTATTTT.